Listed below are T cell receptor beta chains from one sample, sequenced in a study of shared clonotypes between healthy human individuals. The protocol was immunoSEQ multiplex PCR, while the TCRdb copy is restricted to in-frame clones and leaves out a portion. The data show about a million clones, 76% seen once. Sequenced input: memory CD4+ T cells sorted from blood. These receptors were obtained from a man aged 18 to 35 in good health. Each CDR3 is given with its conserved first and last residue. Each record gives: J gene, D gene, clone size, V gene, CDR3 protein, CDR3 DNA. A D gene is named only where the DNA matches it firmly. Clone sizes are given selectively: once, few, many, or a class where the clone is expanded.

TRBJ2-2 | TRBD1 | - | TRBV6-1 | CASRQGAQTGELFF | TGTGCCAGCAGGCAGGGGGCGCAAACCGGGGAGCTGTTTTTT
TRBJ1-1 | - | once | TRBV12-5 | CASGLVQKGNTEAFF | TGTGCTAGTGGTTTGGTACAAAAGGGGAACACTGAAGCTTTCTTT
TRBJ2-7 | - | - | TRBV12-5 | CASGPPDEQYF | TGTGCTAGTGGTCCCCCGGACGAGCAGTACTTC
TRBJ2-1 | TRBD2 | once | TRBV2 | CASDLAGLNEQFF | TGTGCCAGCGACCTAGCGGGACTCAATGAGCAGTTCTTC
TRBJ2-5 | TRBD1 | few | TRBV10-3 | CAIGTGGGGETQYF | TGTGCCATCGGGACAGGGGGCGGCGGAGAGACCCAGTACTTC
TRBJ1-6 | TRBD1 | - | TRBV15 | CATSSPTPGGNSPLHF | TGTGCCACCAGCAGCCCGACCCCAGGGGGCAATTCACCCCTCCACTTT
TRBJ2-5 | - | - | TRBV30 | CAWRGSVETQYF | TGTGCCTGGAGAGGGAGCGTTGAGACCCAGTACTTC
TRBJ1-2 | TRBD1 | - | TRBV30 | CAWRFPGQGASYTF | TGTGCCTGGAGGTTTCCGGGACAGGGGGCGAGCTACACCTTC
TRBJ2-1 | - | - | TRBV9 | CASSVVPDQGQFF | TGTGCCAGCAGCGTAGTACCGGACCAGGGTCAGTTCTTC
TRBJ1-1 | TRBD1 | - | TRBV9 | CASSGTGAFPTEAFF | TGTGCCAGCAGCGGGACAGGGGCCTTCCCCACTGAAGCTTTCTTT
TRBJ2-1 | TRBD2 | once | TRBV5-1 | CASSWTSGSSNEQFF | TGCGCCAGCAGCTGGACTAGCGGGAGTAGTAATGAGCAGTTCTTC
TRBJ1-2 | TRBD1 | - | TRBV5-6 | CASSRTGPGGYTF | TGTGCCAGCAGCAGGACAGGGCCTGGGGGCTACACCTTC
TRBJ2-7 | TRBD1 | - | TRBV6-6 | CATSRGLPYEQYF | TGTGCCACCTCCAGGGGGTTGCCCTACGAGCAGTACTTC
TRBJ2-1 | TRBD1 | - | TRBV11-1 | CASSPRQGQNEQFF | TGTGCCAGCAGCCCACGACAGGGTCAAAATGAGCAGTTCTTC
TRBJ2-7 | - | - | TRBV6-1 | CASTSQIGGLYEQYF | TGTGCCAGCACTTCCCAAATAGGGGGGCTCTACGAGCAGTACTTC
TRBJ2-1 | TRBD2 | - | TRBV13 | CASSPGTSDYNEQFF | TGTGCCAGCAGCCCCGGGACTAGCGACTACAATGAGCAGTTCTTC
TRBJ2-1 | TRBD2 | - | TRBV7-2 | CASSGTSGSPNNNEQFF | TGTGCCAGCAGCGGGACTAGCGGGAGTCCTAACAACAATGAGCAGTTCTTC
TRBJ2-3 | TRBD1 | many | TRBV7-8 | CASSTTGGRTDTQYF | TGTGCCAGCAGCACGACAGGGGGACGGACAGATACGCAGTATTTT
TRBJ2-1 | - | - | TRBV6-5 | CASRRLAESYNEQFF | TGTGCCAGCAGACGATTAGCGGAAAGCTACAATGAGCAGTTCTTC
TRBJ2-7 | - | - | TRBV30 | CAWSRAGLDEQYF | TGTGCCTGGAGCAGAGCAGGGCTTGACGAGCAGTACTTC
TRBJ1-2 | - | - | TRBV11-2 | CASSPNRASSGYTF | TGTGCCAGCAGCCCCAACCGGGCCTCCTCCGGCTACACCTTC
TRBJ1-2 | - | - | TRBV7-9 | CASSLSPRRGYTF | TGTGCCAGCAGCTTAAGTCCAAGGAGAGGCTACACCTTC
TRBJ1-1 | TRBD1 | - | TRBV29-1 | CSVEDDRGMNTEAFF | TGCAGCGTTGAAGATGACAGGGGGATGAACACTGAAGCTTTCTTT
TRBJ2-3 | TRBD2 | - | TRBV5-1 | CASSLSGRDTDTQYF | TGCGCCAGCAGCTTAAGCGGGAGGGACACAGATACGCAGTATTTT
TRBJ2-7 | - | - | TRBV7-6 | CASSLALDSSEQYF | TGTGCCAGCAGCTTAGCCTTGGACAGTTCCGAGCAGTACTTC
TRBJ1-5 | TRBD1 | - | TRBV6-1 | CASRLGQGADQPQHF | TGTGCCAGCAGGTTGGGACAGGGGGCTGATCAGCCCCAGCATTTT
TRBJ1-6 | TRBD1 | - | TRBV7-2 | CASSRDRGVGGSPLHF | TGTGCCAGCAGCCGGGACAGGGGTGTCGGGGGTTCACCCCTCCACTTT
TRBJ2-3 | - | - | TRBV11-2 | CASSLWGGTSTDTQYF | TGTGCCAGCAGCCTTTGGGGCGGTACTAGCACAGATACGCAGTATTTT
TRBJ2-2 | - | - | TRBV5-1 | CASSLGTFGSGELFF | TGCGCCAGCAGCTTGGGCACCTTTGGGTCCGGGGAGCTGTTTTTT
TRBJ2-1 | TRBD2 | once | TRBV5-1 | CASSYGTSFNEQFF | TGCGCCAGCAGCTACGGGACTAGCTTTAATGAGCAGTTCTTC
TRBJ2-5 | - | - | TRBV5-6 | CASSFEPAVQETQYF | TGTGCCAGCAGCTTTGAGCCAGCGGTGCAAGAGACCCAGTACTTC
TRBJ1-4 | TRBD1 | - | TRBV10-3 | CAISPGGSDEKLFF | TGTGCCATCAGCCCAGGGGGATCGGATGAAAAACTGTTTTTT
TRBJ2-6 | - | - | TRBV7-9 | CASSLAGANSGANVLTF | TGTGCCAGCAGCTTAGCCGGGGCCAACTCTGGGGCCAACGTCCTGACTTTC
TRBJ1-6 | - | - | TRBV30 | CAWSFEGKGSSPLHF | TGTGCCTGGAGTTTTGAGGGTAAGGGGAGTTCACCCCTCCACTTT
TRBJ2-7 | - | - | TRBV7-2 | CASSAPSFATHSYEQYF | TGTGCCAGCAGCGCACCCTCTTTCGCGACCCATTCCTACGAGCAGTACTTC
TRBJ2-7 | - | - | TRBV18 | CASSPLQSSSYEQYF | TGTGCCAGCTCACCACTGCAGAGCAGCTCCTACGAGCAGTACTTC
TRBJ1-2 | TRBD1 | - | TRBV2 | CASSEDRGTIYGYTF | TGTGCCAGCAGTGAAGACAGGGGCACGATCTATGGCTACACCTTC
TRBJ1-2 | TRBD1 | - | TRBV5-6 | CASSSPMSGQVSNYGYTF | TGTGCCAGCAGCTCGCCGATGTCCGGACAGGTGTCGAACTATGGCTACACCTTC
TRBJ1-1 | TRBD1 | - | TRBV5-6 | CASSRLGQQHTEAFF | TGTGCCAGCAGCAGACTGGGACAGCAACACACTGAAGCTTTCTTT
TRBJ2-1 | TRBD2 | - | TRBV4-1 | CASSQAQTSGGYNEQFF | TGCGCCAGCAGCCAGGCCCAAACTAGCGGGGGCTACAATGAGCAGTTCTTC
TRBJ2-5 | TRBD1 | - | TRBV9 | CASSERQGGAETQYF | TGTGCCAGCAGCGAGAGACAGGGGGGCGCAGAGACCCAGTACTTC
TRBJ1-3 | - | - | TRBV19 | CASHPGARTGNTIYF | TGTGCCAGCCATCCCGGGGCCCGCACTGGAAACACCATATATTTT
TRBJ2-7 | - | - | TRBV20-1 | CSASSAYEQYF | TGCAGTGCTAGTTCGGCATACGAGCAGTACTTC
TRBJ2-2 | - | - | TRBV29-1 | CSVKREPGELFF | TGCAGCGTTAAGAGGGAACCCGGGGAGCTGTTTTTT
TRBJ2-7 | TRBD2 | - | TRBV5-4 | CASGREYEQYF | TGTGCCAGCGGGAGGGAGTACGAGCAGTACTTC
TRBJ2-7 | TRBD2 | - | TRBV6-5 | CASTSGGTSYEQYF | TGTGCCAGCACTAGCGGGGGGACCTCCTACGAGCAGTACTTC
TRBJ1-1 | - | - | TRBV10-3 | CAISDLLGGGSEAFF | TGTGCCATCAGTGACCTTCTTGGTGGGGGTAGTGAAGCTTTCTTT
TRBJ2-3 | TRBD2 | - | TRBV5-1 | CASSPGAGGNTDTQYF | TGCGCCAGCAGCCCGGGTGCGGGGGGGAATACAGATACGCAGTATTTT
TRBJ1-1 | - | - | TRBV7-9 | CASSPLRGTEAFF | TGTGCCAGCAGCCCCCTTAGGGGCACTGAAGCTTTCTTT
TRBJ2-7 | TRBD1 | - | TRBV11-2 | CASSLGDRGFSYEQYF | TGTGCCAGCAGCTTAGGGGACAGGGGTTTTTCCTACGAGCAGTACTTC
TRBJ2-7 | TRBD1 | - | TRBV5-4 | CASSAGQGRNEQYF | TGTGCCAGCAGCGCGGGACAGGGGAGGAACGAGCAGTACTTC
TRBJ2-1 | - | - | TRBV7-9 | CASSPTGGPYNEQFF | TGTGCCAGCAGCCCCACGGGGGGCCCTTACAATGAGCAGTTCTTC
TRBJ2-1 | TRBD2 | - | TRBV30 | CAWSLRTSGILSYNEQFF | TGTGCCTGGAGTCTCCGGACTAGCGGGATTCTCTCCTACAATGAGCAGTTCTTC
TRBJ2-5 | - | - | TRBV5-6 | CASSLERGVQETQYF | TGTGCCAGCAGCTTGGAGAGAGGGGTCCAAGAGACCCAGTACTTC
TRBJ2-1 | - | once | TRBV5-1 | CASSLGTYPQSEQFF | TGCGCCAGCAGCTTGGGGACATACCCCCAGAGTGAGCAGTTCTTC
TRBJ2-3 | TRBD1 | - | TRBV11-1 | CASSFLGTGGYTDTQYF | TGTGCCAGCAGCTTTCTTGGGACAGGGGGCTACACAGATACGCAGTATTTT
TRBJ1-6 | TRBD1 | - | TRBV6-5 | CASSFGQDNSPLHF | TGTGCCAGCAGTTTCGGACAGGATAATTCACCCCTCCACTTT
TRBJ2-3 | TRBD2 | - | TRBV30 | CAWSGLAGSTDTQYF | TGTGCCTGGAGTGGACTAGCGGGGAGCACAGATACGCAGTATTTT
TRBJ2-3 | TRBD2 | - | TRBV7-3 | CASSLIAGASTDTQYF | TGTGCCAGCAGCCTCATAGCGGGGGCGAGCACAGATACGCAGTATTTT
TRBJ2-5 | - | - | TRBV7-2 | CASSLTGKGETQYF | TGTGCCAGCAGCTTAACCGGGAAAGGAGAGACCCAGTACTTC